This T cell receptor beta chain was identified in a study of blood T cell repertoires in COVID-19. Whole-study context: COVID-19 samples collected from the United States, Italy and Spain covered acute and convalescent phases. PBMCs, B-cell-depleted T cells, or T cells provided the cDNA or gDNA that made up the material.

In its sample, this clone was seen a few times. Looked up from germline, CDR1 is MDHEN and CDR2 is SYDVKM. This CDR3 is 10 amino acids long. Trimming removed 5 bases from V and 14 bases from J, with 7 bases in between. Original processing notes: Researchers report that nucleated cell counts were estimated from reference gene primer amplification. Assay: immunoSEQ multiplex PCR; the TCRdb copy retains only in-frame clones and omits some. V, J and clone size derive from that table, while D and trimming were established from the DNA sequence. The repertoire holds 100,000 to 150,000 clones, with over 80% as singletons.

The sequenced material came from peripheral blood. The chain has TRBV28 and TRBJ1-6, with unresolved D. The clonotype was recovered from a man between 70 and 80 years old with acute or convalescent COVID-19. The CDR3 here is CASSRIALHF. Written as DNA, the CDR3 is TGTGCCAGCAGTCGTATAGCCCTCCACTTT. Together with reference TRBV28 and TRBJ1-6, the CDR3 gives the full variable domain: DVKVTQSSRYLVKRTGEKVFLECVQDMDHENMFWYRQDPGLGLRLIYFSYDVKMKEKGDIPEGYSVSREKKERFSLILESASTNQTSMYLCASSRIALHFGNGTRLTVT.